The 17 T cell receptor beta chains in this list originate from one sample, sequenced in a study of T cell repertoires in cytomegalovirus infection. TCRdb reprocessed the reads with MiXCR, giving one entry per CDR3 protein. The sample comprises roughly 920,000 distinct CDR3 sequences, around 32% of which are singletons, and roughly 13% rests with the top ten. What these receptors recognize is not known. Sequencing used cultured CD8+ T cells from PBMCs, obtained from culture after CMV antigen stimulation. All receptors come from a human donor in good health (CMV status not recorded). Some clones in this sample may be carry-over from other donors' samples.

This clonotype has only a few counts. The chain employs TRBV15 and TRBJ2-2; D perhaps matches TRBD1 (5 bases). Trimming cost V 5 bases and J 1 base, with 14 bases left between them. The CDR3 totals 16 residues. The germline V gene has CDR1 LNHNV and CDR2 YYDKDF (reference sequence). The CDR3 here is CATSRPRTMNTGELFF. The CDR3, as DNA: TGTGCCACCAGCCGCCCGAGGACAATGAACACCGGGGAGCTGTTTTTT.

This clonotype was observed a handful of times. The chain carries TRBV12-3 or TRBV12-4 and TRBJ1-5; no firm D call. CDR3 length: 13 amino acids. Trimming removed 5 bases at V and 6 bases at J, with 11 bases between. The CDR3 sequence: CASSPWLGQPQHF. The CDR3 region has the DNA TGTGCCAGCAGTCCGTGGTTAGGTCAGCCCCAGCATTTT.

This chain joins TRBV12-3 or TRBV12-4 and TRBJ2-3; maybe TRBD2 (6 bases). Trimming stripped 6 bases from V and 5 bases from J, with 18 bases between. The CDR3 extends over 15 amino acids. The CDR3 coding sequence is TGTGCCAGCAGCCCTTTGCTGACTAGTATAGATACGCAGTATTTT. Translation: CASSPLLTSIDTQYF.

CDR3 sequence: CSARVPTNEKLFF. CDR3 DNA: TGCAGTGCAAGGGTACCAACTAATGAAAAACTGTTTTTT. The V and J genes are TRBV20-1 and TRBJ1-4, with D uncertain. Trimming pared 6 bases from V and 0 bases from J, leaving 8 bases between. The V gene's germline CDR1 is DFQATT and CDR2 SNEGSKA (reference sequence). The CDR3 is 13 amino acids.

This clonotype was recorded a few times. This chain connects TRBV13 to TRBJ2-5; no definite D call. Germline CDR1 PRHDT, CDR2 FYEKMQ (reference sequence). With 5 bases removed from V and 1 base from J, the gap between germline ends came to 17 bases. The CDR3 extends over 16 amino acids. DNA for the CDR3: TGTGCCAGCAGCCCCGACATGGGGTTCAGCCAAGAGACCCAGTACTTC. It encodes CASSPDMGFSQETQYF.

The chain uses TRBV6-5 and TRBJ2-1; no clear D gene. Trimming shortened V by 7 bases and J by 0 bases, and 13 bases separated the two germline ends. The CDR3 covers 15 residues. Per germline, CDR1 MNHEY and CDR2 SVGAGI. The CDR3 loop is CASIPPGLSYNEQFF. In nucleotides, the CDR3 is TGTGCCAGCATTCCCCCGGGCCTCTCCTACAATGAGCAGTTCTTC.

The gene calls are TRBV11-3 and TRBJ2-2, with 12 bases fitting TRBD2. With V trimmed by 5 bases and J by 3 bases, 7 bases remained unmatched. Germline CDR1 SGHNT, CDR2 YENEEA. This CDR3 has 17 amino acids. The CDR3 DNA is TGTGCCAGCAGCCCTCGCACTAGCGGGGGGTACACCGGGGAGCTGTTTTTT. It is translated as CASSPRTSGGYTGELFF.

This chain links TRBV4-1 with TRBJ1-1; weak D call: TRBD1 (5 bases). The CDR3 runs 16 residues. Deletions cut 0 bases from V and 0 bases from J, with 11 bases between. CDR1 and CDR2 from the germline V gene are MGHRA and YSYEKL. The chain's CDR3 is CASSQEVSGVNTEAFF. The CDR3 DNA follows: TGCGCCAGCAGCCAAGAAGTGTCGGGGGTGAACACTGAAGCTTTCTTT.

This clonotype was seen only a few times. The chain joins TRBV11-1 to TRBJ1-1; no definite D call. The V gene's germline CDR1 is SGHAT and CDR2 FQDESV (reference sequence). The CDR3 runs 16 residues. V was cut by 4 bases and J by 0 bases, with 15 bases left in between. The CDR3 sequence is CASSSVYRGMNTEAFF. The CDR3 coding sequence is TGTGCCAGCAGCTCCGTCTATCGTGGCATGAACACTGAAGCTTTCTTT.

The chain has TRBV28 and TRBJ2-1; the D is unclear. CDR1 MDHEN and CDR2 SYDVKM come from the germline V gene. The CDR3 covers 14 residues. The V and J ends lost 5 bases and 1 base respectively, with 9 bases between them. For the CDR3, the DNA is TGTGCCAGCAGTAATCTGATATCCTACAATGAGCAGTTCTTC. As protein: CASSNLISYNEQFF.

This chain joins TRBV6-2 or TRBV6-3 and TRBJ2-1; D might be TRBD1 (6 bases). V was pared by 5 bases and J by 6 bases, with 17 bases between. CDR1 and CDR2 from the germline V gene are MNHEY and SVGEGT. This CDR3 is built from 15 residues. The CDR3 region is CASSQTGPTPNEQFF. CDR3 nucleotide sequence: TGTGCCAGCAGTCAAACAGGGCCTACCCCCAATGAGCAGTTCTTC.

This clonotype has just a few counts. V gene TRBV12-5 combines with J gene TRBJ1-5; TRBD1 matches 7 bases. Germline V gives CDR1 LGHNT, CDR2 FRNRAP. The J segment lost 4 bases and the V segment lost 1 base, leaving 4 bases of the junction unmatched. The CDR3 has 15 residues. CDR3 loop: CASGLGQGPNQPQHF. The CDR3, as DNA: TGTGCTAGTGGTTTGGGACAGGGCCCTAATCAGCCCCAGCATTTT.

This clonotype was detected many times. The chain joins TRBV7-2 to TRBJ2-1, with 10 bases aligning to TRBD1. CDR3 size: 16 residues. Trimming at V came to 6 bases and at J to 3 bases, leaving 8 bases not matched to a gene. CDR1 SGHTA and CDR2 FQGNSA come from the germline V gene. CDR3 region: CASRETGQGFYNEQFF. For the CDR3, the DNA is TGTGCCAGCAGGGAAACGGGACAGGGGTTCTACAATGAGCAGTTCTTC.

This clonotype was counted many times. V and J are TRBV10-3 and TRBJ1-2; 7 positions agree with TRBD1. Germline V lookup: CDR1 ENHRY, CDR2 SYGVKD. The CDR3 length is 12 residues. V was clipped by 10 bases and J by 3 bases; unmatched bases: 5. This chain's CDR3 is CASYRGYYGYTF. CDR3 coding DNA: TGTGCCAGCTACAGGGGATACTATGGCTACACCTTC.

This clonotype was observed a handful of times. The rearrangement links TRBV4-1 to TRBJ2-1; no firm D call. V was clipped by 3 bases and J by 6 bases, with 21 bases between them. Germline V lookup: CDR1 MGHRA, CDR2 YSYEKL. The CDR3 has 17 residues. CDR3 bases: TGCGCCAGCAGCCACCCCCTTCAGCCCCCCGGATCCAATGAGCAGTTCTTC. This encodes CASSHPLQPPGSNEQFF.

This clonotype was counted once. CDR3 loop: CAGCDRNTGELFF. The CDR3 DNA follows: TGTGCCGGGTGTGACAGGAACACCGGGGAGCTGTTTTTT. The chain recombines TRBV19 with TRBJ2-2, with TRBD1 as a possible D gene (5 bases). The CDR3 length is 13 residues. Germline V CDR1 and CDR2: LNHDA, SQIVND (reference sequence). V was pared by 11 bases and J by 1 base, with 11 bases between. Together with reference TRBV19 and TRBJ2-2, the CDR3 gives the full variable domain: DGGITQSPKYLFRKEGQNVTLSCEQNLNHDAMYWYRQDPGQGLRLIYYSQIVNDFQKGDIAEGYSVSREKKESFPLTVTSAQKNPTAFYLCAGCDRNTGELFFGEGSRLTVL.

This clonotype was seen more than once but under ten times. This rearrangement joins TRBV9 to TRBJ2-1; either TRBD1 or TRBD2 may supply D (6 bases each). Germline lookup yields CDR1 SGDLS and CDR2 YYNGEE. The CDR3 is 17 amino acids. Trimming cost V 0 bases and J 2 bases, with 15 bases left between them. CDR3 DNA: TGTGCCAGCAGCGTAGATCAGGGGAGGTATACCTACAATGAGCAGTTCTTC. It yields the protein CASSVDQGRYTYNEQFF.